Listed below are T cell receptor beta chains from one sample, sequenced in a study of blood T cell repertoires in COVID-19. The data were produced by immunoSEQ multiplex PCR, yet TCRdb's version contains in-frame clones alone and is incomplete. The sample contains 350,000 to 450,000 clones, about 86% of which appear only once. Source material: peripheral blood. The receptors come from an older woman with COVID-19, enrolled during active disease. CDR3s include the opening cysteine and the closing phenylalanine or tryptophan. D genes are given only for firm matches. The size entry is marked missing in some rows and otherwise reads once, few, many or a size class.

abundance	v_gene	d_gene	j_gene	CDR3aa	CDR3nt
.	TRBV5-4	.	TRBJ2-6	CASSLLQAAGANVLTF	TGTGCCAGCAGCTTGTTACAGGCAGCTGGGGCCAACGTCCTGACTTTC
.	TRBV11-2	.	TRBJ1-1	CASSTSPAGNTEAFF	TGTGCCAGCAGCACATCCCCGGCGGGGAACACTGAAGCTTTCTTT
.	TRBV19	.	TRBJ2-7	CASSNYREQYF	TGTGCCAGTAGTAACTACAGGGAGCAGTACTTC
.	TRBV30	TRBD1	TRBJ1-5	CAWAGQSNQPQHF	TGTGCCTGGGCGGGACAGAGCAATCAGCCCCAGCATTTT
.	TRBV7-2	.	TRBJ1-2	CASSLKSVGEGGYGYTF	TGTGCCAGCAGCCTAAAGAGCGTGGGAGAGGGGGGGTATGGCTACACCTTC
.	TRBV7-9	.	TRBJ1-1	CASRSQWGAGEAFF	TGTGCCAGCAGGTCGCAGTGGGGCGCGGGGGAAGCTTTCTTT
once	TRBV11-2	TRBD2	TRBJ2-5	CASSHFILGTTRQETQYF	TGTGCCAGCAGCCACTTTATTCTGGGGACTACACGACAAGAGACCCAGTACTTC
.	TRBV2	.	TRBJ1-5	CASRSSGGLSNQPQHF	TGTGCCAGCAGGTCCTCGGGGGGGCTAAGCAATCAGCCCCAGCATTTT
few	TRBV10-3	TRBD1	TRBJ2-3	CAISDQGASDTQYF	TGTGCCATCAGTGACCAGGGGGCGTCGGATACGCAGTATTTT
.	TRBV7-2	TRBD1	TRBJ1-5	CASSKDRGGNQPQHF	TGTGCCAGCAGCAAGGACAGGGGTGGCAATCAGCCCCAGCATTTT
.	TRBV19	TRBD1	TRBJ2-7	CASKAQPGQGYEQYF	TGTGCCAGCAAGGCCCAACCGGGACAGGGTTACGAGCAGTACTTC
.	TRBV6-5	.	TRBJ1-4	CASNRGGATNEKLFF	TGTGCCAGCAACCGGGGAGGGGCAACTAATGAAAAACTGTTTTTT
few	TRBV11-2	.	TRBJ2-7	CASSLEGGSVYEQYF	TGTGCCAGCAGCTTAGAAGGTGGGAGTGTCTACGAGCAGTACTTC
.	TRBV30	TRBD1	TRBJ2-7	CAWRGDSQKSSYEQYF	TGTGCCTGGAGAGGGGACAGTCAAAAAAGCTCCTACGAGCAGTACTTC
.	TRBV7-2	.	TRBJ1-2	CASSYLPDYYGYTF	TGTGCCAGCAGCTACCTCCCAGATTACTATGGCTACACCTTC
.	TRBV6-5	TRBD2	TRBJ2-3	CASSYSGGGGTDTQYF	TGTGCCAGCAGTTACTCCGGCGGGGGGGGCACAGATACGCAGTATTTT
.	TRBV6-2/TRBV6-3	TRBD1	TRBJ2-1	CASSYSTGSGNEQFF	TGTGCCAGCAGTTACTCGACAGGGTCTGGGAATGAGCAGTTCTTC
.	TRBV30	.	TRBJ1-5	CAWSLEGRGQPQHF	TGTGCCTGGAGTTTAGAGGGCAGGGGTCAGCCCCAGCATTTT
.	TRBV18	TRBD1	TRBJ2-1	CASSPSGGMNNEQFF	TGTGCCAGCTCACCATCAGGGGGCATGAACAATGAGCAGTTCTTC
.	TRBV13	TRBD1	TRBJ2-1	CASHDRDTYNEQFF	TGTGCCAGCCACGACAGGGATACCTACAATGAGCAGTTCTTC
.	TRBV6-5	.	TRBJ1-2	CASRDLAGNYGYTF	TGTGCCAGCAGGGACCTAGCGGGCAACTATGGCTACACCTTC
.	TRBV5-8	TRBD2	TRBJ2-5	CASSLEGSGLEETQYF	TGTGCCAGCAGCTTGGAGGGTAGCGGGCTTGAAGAGACCCAGTACTTC
few	TRBV7-6	.	TRBJ2-1	CASSREAVSYNEQFF	TGTGCCAGCAGCCGAGAGGCGGTCTCCTACAATGAGCAGTTCTTC
.	TRBV5-1	.	TRBJ2-7	CASSLDQYEQYF	TGCGCCAGCAGCTTGGATCAGTACGAGCAGTACTTC
.	TRBV27	TRBD1	TRBJ2-2	CASSPYWTGGDTGELFF	TGTGCCAGCAGCCCCTATTGGACAGGGGGGGACACCGGGGAGCTGTTTTTT
.	TRBV24-1	.	TRBJ1-2	CATSSGQGLYTF	TGTGCCACCAGCTCGGGACAAGGGTTGTACACCTTC
.	TRBV29-1	.	TRBJ2-7	CSVEFRDYEQYF	TGCAGCGTTGAGTTTCGCGACTACGAGCAGTACTTC
.	TRBV18	.	TRBJ1-2	CASSPPSILNYGYTF	TGTGCCAGCTCACCACCCAGTATTCTTAACTATGGCTACACCTTC
few	TRBV19	.	TRBJ1-5	CASSIGRIQPQHF	TGTGCCAGTAGTATCGGGAGAATACAGCCCCAGCATTTT
.	TRBV4-1	TRBD1	TRBJ2-1	CASSLSQGDNYNEQFF	TGCGCCAGCAGCCTTAGCCAGGGGGACAATTACAATGAGCAGTTCTTC
.	TRBV25-1	.	TRBJ2-1	CASSGDVEGLGRNEQFF	TGTGCCAGCAGTGGGGATGTAGAGGGATTGGGTCGGAATGAGCAGTTCTTC
few	TRBV7-3	TRBD2	TRBJ2-7	CASSSLAGGLNEQYF	TGTGCCAGCAGCTCCCTAGCGGGGGGTCTCAACGAGCAGTACTTC
few	TRBV20-1	.	TRBJ1-2	CSARESYGYTF	TGCAGTGCCCGCGAGTCCTATGGCTACACCTTC
once	TRBV19	TRBD2	TRBJ2-1	CASSREVSYNEQFF	TGTGCCAGTAGTCGGGAGGTCTCCTACAATGAGCAGTTCTTC
.	TRBV6-5	.	TRBJ1-5	CASSWAGSSNQPQHF	TGTGCCAGCAGTTGGGCCGGGAGTAGCAATCAGCCCCAGCATTTT
.	TRBV5-1	.	TRBJ2-5	CASSSTGRETQYF	TGCGCCAGCAGCTCGACAGGGAGGGAGACCCAGTACTTC
.	TRBV7-3	.	TRBJ1-6	CASSEVVSSPLHF	TGTGCCAGCAGCGAGGTAGTAAGTTCACCCCTCCACTTT
.	TRBV18	TRBD2	TRBJ2-3	CASSPQRLAGQDTQYF	TGTGCCAGCTCGCCCCAGCGACTAGCGGGGCAAGATACGCAGTATTTT
.	TRBV29-1	.	TRBJ2-5	CSASGSQETQYF	TGCAGCGCCTCAGGTTCGCAAGAGACCCAGTACTTC
medium-sized	TRBV28	TRBD1	TRBJ2-3	CASSRGQGRDTQYF	TGTGCCAGCAGTCGGGGACAGGGTAGAGATACGCAGTATTTT
.	TRBV7-2	TRBD1	TRBJ1-2	CASSTGPANYGYTF	TGTGCCAGCTCGACAGGGCCTGCTAACTATGGCTACACCTTC
once	TRBV6-2/TRBV6-3	.	TRBJ1-2	CASSSPYGYTF	TGTGCCAGCAGTTCCCCATATGGCTACACCTTC
.	TRBV2	.	TRBJ1-2	CASSVQVTYGYTF	TGTGCCAGCAGTGTTCAGGTTACATATGGCTACACCTTC
.	TRBV6-2/TRBV6-3	.	TRBJ1-1	CASSFPRVRVNTEAFF	TGTGCCAGCAGTTTCCCGAGAGTCAGGGTGAACACTGAAGCTTTCTTT
.	TRBV12-5	TRBD2	TRBJ2-2	CASGFRSGGADTGELFF	TGTGCTAGTGGTTTTAGGAGCGGGGGGGCGGACACCGGGGAGCTGTTTTTT
.	TRBV11-2	.	TRBJ2-1	CASTQGQGSYNEQFF	TGTGCCAGCACCCAAGGCCAGGGAAGCTACAATGAGCAGTTCTTC
.	TRBV4-1	.	TRBJ2-7	CASSQGTPGEVYEQYF	TGCGCCAGCAGCCAAGGGACGCCCGGGGAGGTCTACGAGCAGTACTTC
.	TRBV6-2/TRBV6-3	.	TRBJ2-7	CASSYSNVPQGFEQYF	TGTGCCAGCAGTTACTCCAACGTTCCACAGGGTTTCGAGCAGTACTTC
.	TRBV5-8	.	TRBJ1-1	CASSLVSFGGTTEAFF	TGTGCCAGCAGCTTGGTGTCCTTCGGGGGAACCACTGAAGCTTTCTTT
.	TRBV6-1	TRBD1	TRBJ1-2	CASSENRGTYGYTF	TGTGCCAGCAGTGAAAACAGGGGGACCTATGGCTACACCTTC